This TCR beta chain stems from a study of blood T cells in healthy people across ages. Study results and limitations: PBMC samples, being unsorted, prevented any conclusive comparison of naive and antigen-experienced cells.

A remark on this clonotype: Its specificity is unknown.

The CDR3 sequence is 11 residues long. The germline CDR1 and CDR2 sequences are SQVTM and ANQGSEA. V gave up 6 bases and J gave up 12 bases; unmatched junction bases: 9. For the second PCR, which ran for about 7 to 11 cycles, a sample-barcoded 5' primer and a J-beta primer mix were used. Every cDNA molecule bore a tag from a template-switch adaptor containing 12 random nucleotides. TCRdb re-analysed the 5' RACE reads in MiXCR, keeping a single row per CDR3 protein. The sample holds 1.8 million or so distinct CDR3 sequences, around 40% seen once. The chain combines TRBV29-1 with TRBJ2-5; 8 bases match TRBD1. Sequenced: blood. The clonotype comes from a human donor in good health. CDR3 region: CSVRDRGGEYF. For the CDR3, the DNA is TGCAGCGTCCGCGACAGGGGTGGTGAGTACTTC.